These T cell receptor beta chains were read from a single sample in a study of blood T cell repertoires in COVID-19. TCRdb keeps only in-frame clones here, not all; method: immunoSEQ multiplex PCR. The sample has 130,000 or so clones, over 80% seen once. The specimen was peripheral blood. These receptors were collected from a man aged 25-40 years with COVID-19, enrolled during active disease. Each CDR3 is given with its conserved first and last residue. Each record gives: CDR3 DNA, CDR3 protein, V gene, D gene, J gene, clone size. D genes are given only for firm matches. Size tells how often a clone was seen (once, few, many) or the class of an expanded clone, and some rows leave it out.

cdr3_nt: TGCGCCAGCAGCTTCGGGACAGGGACTAGCGGCCAAGAGACCCAGTACTTC
cdr3_aa: CASSFGTGTSGQETQYF
v_call: TRBV5-1
d_call: TRBD2
j_call: TRBJ2-5
clone_size: NA

cdr3_nt: TGTGCCAGCAGCCCGAGGCCGAGCTCCTATAATTCACCCCTCCACTTT
cdr3_aa: CASSPRPSSYNSPLHF
v_call: TRBV5-6
d_call: NA
j_call: TRBJ1-6
clone_size: NA

cdr3_nt: TGTGCCAGCACCCTAAGGACATCTAGCAATCAGCCCCAGCATTTT
cdr3_aa: CASTLRTSSNQPQHF
v_call: TRBV6-5
d_call: NA
j_call: TRBJ1-5
clone_size: NA

cdr3_nt: TGTGCCACCCACGGGGGTGAAGAGACCCAGTACTTC
cdr3_aa: CATHGGEETQYF
v_call: TRBV15
d_call: NA
j_call: TRBJ2-5
clone_size: NA

cdr3_nt: TGTGCCAGCAGTTACGTGGTAGGGGGACACACTGAAGCTTTCTTT
cdr3_aa: CASSYVVGGHTEAFF
v_call: TRBV6-5
d_call: NA
j_call: TRBJ1-1
clone_size: few

cdr3_nt: TGTGCCAGCAGTTTAACATTGAACACCGGGGAGCTGTTTTTT
cdr3_aa: CASSLTLNTGELFF
v_call: TRBV27
d_call: NA
j_call: TRBJ2-2
clone_size: NA

cdr3_nt: TGTGCCAGCAGTTCCGGGACTAGCCAGCTGGAGCAGTACTTC
cdr3_aa: CASSSGTSQLEQYF
v_call: TRBV6-5
d_call: TRBD2
j_call: TRBJ2-7
clone_size: NA

cdr3_nt: TGTGCCAGCAGCTTAGCCATTTTAGGGACTAGTCTGACAGATACGCAGTATTTT
cdr3_aa: CASSLAILGTSLTDTQYF
v_call: TRBV11-2
d_call: TRBD2
j_call: TRBJ2-3
clone_size: few

cdr3_nt: TGCGCCAGCAGTGATTGGACTAGCGGGAGGATCTCCTACAATGAGCAGTTCTTC
cdr3_aa: CASSDWTSGRISYNEQFF
v_call: TRBV10-1
d_call: TRBD2
j_call: TRBJ2-1
clone_size: NA

cdr3_nt: TGCGCCAGCAGCCAAGGGAGTAGCCCAAACACTGAAGCTTTCTTT
cdr3_aa: CASSQGSSPNTEAFF
v_call: TRBV4-1
d_call: NA
j_call: TRBJ1-1
clone_size: once

cdr3_nt: TGCGCCACGCAGGGGCCTCCTAACTATGGCTACACCTTC
cdr3_aa: CATQGPPNYGYTF
v_call: TRBV10-1
d_call: NA
j_call: TRBJ1-2
clone_size: NA